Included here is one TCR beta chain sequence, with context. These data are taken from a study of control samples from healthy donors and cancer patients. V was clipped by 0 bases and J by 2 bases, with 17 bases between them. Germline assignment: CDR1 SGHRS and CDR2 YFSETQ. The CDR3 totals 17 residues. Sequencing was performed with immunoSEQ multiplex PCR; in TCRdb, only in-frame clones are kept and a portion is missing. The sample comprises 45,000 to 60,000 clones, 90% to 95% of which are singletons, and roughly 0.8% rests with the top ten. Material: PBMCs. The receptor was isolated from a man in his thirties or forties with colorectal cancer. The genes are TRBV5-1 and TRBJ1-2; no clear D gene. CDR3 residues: CASSLEGLGSINYGYTF. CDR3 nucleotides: TGCGCCAGCAGCTTGGAAGGGCTCGGATCCATAAACTATGGCTACACCTTC.